One and the same sample provided the 27 T cell receptor beta chains below, sequenced in a study of T cells in Graves' hyperthyroidism and ophthalmopathy (dated by TCRdb to about 2019). Receptor libraries were prepared by multiplex PCR. TCRdb lists the instrument as Illumina HiSeq 2000. TCR beta CDR3 regions were amplified from RNA transcripts. The TCR CDR3 was subjected to a first round of RT-PCR using the HTBI primer set and the Qiagen OneStep RT-PCR kit. TCRdb trimmed the raw reads at Q25, called clones with MiXCR and kept productive beta chains. Each entry is one CDR3 protein sequence, shown with its most common DNA and genes. This sample has 490,000 or so distinct CDR3 sequences in its table, and under 25% of those were observed once. The ten largest clones add up to around 50% of the sample. The specimen was blood. These receptors were collected from a woman between 65 and 79 years old with Graves' ophthalmopathy.

This clonotype came up a few times. The chain carries TRBV27 and TRBJ2-7, with D maybe TRBD2 (5 bases). V lost 4 bases and J lost 0, with 19 bases in between. Germline values: CDR1 MNHEY, CDR2 SMNVEV (reference sequence). The length of the CDR3 is 17 residues. CDR3 nucleotides: TGTGCCAGCAGTTGGACCCAGCGGACCAAGAGCTCCTACGAGCAGTACTTC. It codes for CASSWTQRTKSSYEQYF.

This clonotype turned up a few times. This rearrangement joins TRBV27 to TRBJ2-2; D might be TRBD2 (6 bases). Germline values: CDR1 MNHEY, CDR2 SMNVEV (reference sequence). The CDR3 length is 16 residues. V was pared by 8 bases and J by 3 bases, with 19 bases between. Here the CDR3 reads CASPHRREAYTGELFF. CDR3 nucleotides: TGTGCCAGCCCACATCGAAGGGAGGCCTACACCGGGGAGCTGTTTTTT.

The genes are TRBV5-1 and TRBJ2-7; D gene uncertain. Per the germline V gene, CDR1 is SGHRS and CDR2 is YFSETQ. The CDR3 length is 12 residues. Trimming left V 4 bases short and J 3 bases short, with 8 bases between. CDR3 amino acids: CASSASFYEQYF. The CDR3 nucleotides are TGCGCCAGCAGCGCTTCCTTCTACGAGCAGTACTTC.

Comments on this clonotype: The germline gene is not matched at one end of the junction; a read error may be the cause. This chain joins TRBV7-9 and TRBJ2-3, with 9 positions matching TRBD2. This CDR3 is built from 17 residues. CDR1 is SEHNR and CDR2 is FQNEAQ in the germline V gene (reference sequence). CDR3 protein: CASSVAPGGRGTDTQYF. For the CDR3, the DNA is TGTGCCAGCAGCGTAGCCCCTGGCGGGAGGGGAACAGATACGCAGTATTTT.

A note on this clonotype: A much larger clone is a single base away; this may be a read error. The chain recombines TRBV7-2 with TRBJ2-3; 7 positions match TRBD2. V shed 5 bases and J 1 base; nucleotides not matched to a gene: 6. The germline V gene has CDR1 SGHTA and CDR2 FQGNSA. CDR3 length: 15 amino acids. DNA of the CDR3: TGTGCCAGCAGCCGAAGCGGACTAGGCACAGATACGCAGTATTTT. It translates to CASSRSGLGTDTQYF.

The V gene is TRBV27, the J gene TRBJ1-2, with TRBD1 as a possible D gene (5 bases). The CDR3 is 14 residues long. Germline V CDR1 and CDR2: MNHEY, SMNVEV (reference sequence). V was trimmed by 4 bases and J by 4 bases, leaving 13 bases between them. The CDR3 DNA reads as TGTGCCAGCAGTTACGGCGGGGCGGGCTATGGCTACACCTTC. As protein: CASSYGGAGYGYTF.

J is TRBJ2-6 and V is TRBV5-1; D ambiguous. The germline gives CDR1 SGHRS, CDR2 YFSETQ. The ends were cut back, 0 bases at V and 0 bases at J, with 13 bases in the middle. This CDR3 is built from 18 residues. The CDR3 nucleotides read TGCGCCAGCAGCTTGGGGGCACAGCTTACCTCTGGGGCCAACGTCCTGACTTTC. This gives the protein CASSLGAQLTSGANVLTF.

This clonotype has only a few counts. This rearrangement joins TRBV19 to TRBJ1-2; 8 nucleotides agree with TRBD1. The ends lost 3 bases at V and 8 bases at J; junction bases unmatched: 5. The V gene's germline CDR1 is LNHDA and CDR2 SQIVND (reference sequence). The CDR3 runs to 13 residues. DNA of the CDR3: TGTGCCAGTAGTATTGGCAGGGGGCTAGGCTACACCTTC. Its protein is CASSIGRGLGYTF.

This clonotype was counted a few times. J is TRBJ2-5 and V is TRBV5-6; D call uncertain. V was cut by 3 bases and J by 4 bases, with 13 bases left in between. There are 14 residues in the CDR3. Germline CDR1 and CDR2: SGHDT and YYEEEE. CDR3 nucleotide sequence: TGTGCCAGCAGCTCCGACATGGGTCGAGAGACCCAGTACTTC. Translated: CASSSDMGRETQYF.

This clonotype has a count of ten or more. The CDR3 sequence is CASSRTSGYSETQYF. The DNA of the CDR3 is TGTGCCAGCAGCCGGACTAGCGGGTACTCAGAGACCCAGTACTTC. The V call is TRBV5-5, the J call TRBJ2-5; TRBD2 aligns across 11 bases. Germline values: CDR1 SGHKS, CDR2 YYEKEE (reference sequence). V dropped 4 bases and J dropped 4; count of bases not matched to a gene: 6. The CDR3 is 15 residues long.

This chain connects TRBV6-2 or TRBV6-3 to TRBJ2-1; D perhaps matches TRBD2 (6 bases). Trimming left V 0 bases short and J 2 bases short, with 8 bases between. Germline assignment: CDR1 MNHEY and CDR2 SVGEGT. CDR3 length equals 15 residues. CDR3 residues: CASSYSTGAYNEQFF. CDR3 nucleotides: TGTGCCAGCAGTTACTCGACGGGAGCCTACAATGAGCAGTTCTTC.

This clonotype has a handful of counts. In nucleotides, the CDR3 is TGCAGTGCTAGAGCAGGGATGGGAAATCAGCCCCAGCATTTT. Translation: CSARAGMGNQPQHF. V is TRBV20-1 and J is TRBJ1-5; possibly TRBD1 for D (5 bases). CDR3 length equals 14 residues. CDR1 is DFQATT, CDR2 SNEGSKA, per germline (reference sequence). The germline V and J ends were trimmed by 1 base and 4 bases, with 11 bases remaining between them.

This clonotype was counted a single time. V is TRBV7-2 and J is TRBJ1-3; perhaps TRBD1 as D (5 bases). Trimming stripped 5 bases from V and 4 bases from J, with 15 bases between. The CDR3 contains 15 residues. Germline CDR1 SGHTA, CDR2 FQGNSA. The DNA of the CDR3 is TGTGCCAGCAGCCCTCTCGGGGGATTCGGAAACACCATATATTTT. This codes for CASSPLGGFGNTIYF.

The rearrangement uses TRBV6-1 and TRBJ1-5; 7 bases agree with TRBD1. Germline CDR1 is MNHNS and CDR2 is SASEGT. With 5 bases clipped from V and 6 bases from J, the junction kept 10 bases outside the gene matches. The length of the CDR3 is 15 residues. CDR3 sequence (DNA): TGTGCCAGCAGTCCCCAAGGAGGGGGCGGTCAGCCCCAGCATTTT. Translation: CASSPQGGGGQPQHF.

V and J are TRBV3-1 and TRBJ2-3, with D possibly being TRBD1 or TRBD2 (7 bases each). The length of the CDR3 is 18 residues. V was pared by 3 bases and J by 1 base, with 20 bases between. The germline gives CDR1 LGHDT, CDR2 YNNKEL (reference sequence). The CDR3 is CASSHTGVLADGTDTQYF. Written as DNA, the CDR3 is TGTGCCAGCAGCCATACAGGGGTGCTAGCGGATGGCACAGATACGCAGTATTTT.

V gene TRBV28 combines with J gene TRBJ2-7; 14 bases match TRBD2. The germline CDR1 and CDR2 sequences are MDHEN and SYDVKM. The J segment lost 6 bases and the V segment lost 8 bases, leaving 21 bases of the junction unmatched. The CDR3 is made up of 19 amino acids. This chain's CDR3 is CASSPPGTSGSIRFGEQYF. CDR3 DNA: TGTGCCAGCTCACCACCCGGGACTAGCGGGAGTATACGGTTTGGCGAGCAGTACTTC.

This clonotype was seen a few times. The CDR3 region is CASSRGPLDFTQYF. The CDR3 nucleotides read TGTGCCAGCAGCCGAGGGCCTTTAGATTTTACGCAGTATTTT. V and J are TRBV3-1 and TRBJ2-3, with D perhaps TRBD2 (5 bases). The CDR3 extends over 14 amino acids. Looked up from germline, CDR1 is LGHDT and CDR2 is YNNKEL (reference sequence). Trimming cost V 4 bases and J 8 bases, with 16 bases left between them.

This chain links TRBV7-2 with TRBJ2-2; 10 nucleotides align to TRBD1. The J segment lost 8 bases and the V segment lost 3 bases, leaving 9 bases of the junction unmatched. CDR3 size: 16 residues. CDR1 and CDR2 from the germline V gene are SGHTA and FQGNSA. The CDR3 loop is CASSFRQGALPGELFF. The CDR3 coding sequence is TGTGCCAGCAGCTTTAGACAGGGGGCGCTCCCGGGGGAGCTGTTTTTT.

J is TRBJ1-4 and V is TRBV4-1, with D possibly being TRBD1 (5 bases). Trimming removed 1 base at V and 3 bases at J, with 12 bases between. Germline assignment: CDR1 MGHRA and CDR2 YSYEKL. The CDR3 spans 16 residues. CDR3 region: CASSQGPGRANEKLFF. As DNA, the CDR3 is TGCGCCAGCAGCCAAGGACCAGGGCGGGCTAATGAAAAACTGTTTTTT.

The table lists this clonotype with a few counts. The rearrangement uses TRBV3-1 and TRBJ2-7; D is unresolved. CDR1 is LGHDT and CDR2 is YNNKEL in the germline V gene (reference sequence). The CDR3 has 11 amino acids. V lost 1 base to trimming and J lost 7 bases, with 5 bases between them. As DNA, the CDR3 is TGTGCCAGCAGCCAAGCGAGAGAGCAGTACTTC. Protein: CASSQAREQYF.

The J gene is TRBJ2-3, the V gene TRBV7-2, with D perhaps TRBD2 (7 bases). CDR1 and CDR2 from the germline V gene are SGHTA and FQGNSA. The CDR3 sequence is 14 residues long. Trimming left V 4 bases short and J 3 bases short, with 11 bases between. CDR3 amino acids: CASSWGGRTDTQYF. The CDR3 region has the DNA TGTGCCAGCAGCTGGGGGGGGCGGACAGATACGCAGTATTTT.

This clonotype was seen a handful of times. The V and J genes are TRBV15 and TRBJ2-2; no reliable D call. This CDR3 has 13 amino acids. Germline CDR1 reads LNHNV; CDR2 reads YYDKDF (reference sequence). V was clipped by 3 bases and J by 5 bases, with 7 bases between them. The CDR3 sequence is CATSSLRTGELFF. For the CDR3, the DNA is TGTGCCACCAGCAGCTTAAGGACCGGGGAGCTGTTTTTT.

This clonotype was picked up a small number of times. This chain joins TRBV20-1 and TRBJ1-6; 7 nucleotides match TRBD1. V shed 0 bases, J shed 2 bases, and the junction held 4 bases outside the gene matches. Germline V gives CDR1 DFQATT, CDR2 SNEGSKA (reference sequence). The CDR3 contains 16 residues. CDR3 region: CSAREGGATYNSPLHF. The CDR3 nucleotides are TGCAGTGCTAGAGAAGGGGGCGCAACCTATAATTCACCCCTCCACTTT.

A few counts support this clonotype. The chain carries TRBV5-1 and TRBJ1-4; D unclear. The CDR3 consists of 14 residues. Looked up from germline, CDR1 is SGHRS and CDR2 is YFSETQ. V was shortened by 3 bases and J by 4 bases, with 10 bases between the two germline ends. The CDR3 protein is CASSYGGGNEKLFF. Written as DNA, the CDR3 is TGCGCCAGCAGCTACGGAGGTGGTAATGAAAAACTGTTTTTT.

The rearrangement uses TRBV28 and TRBJ2-7, with 7 bases fitting TRBD1. V lost 1 base and J lost 0; bases outside the gene matches: 3. The CDR3 contains 15 residues. Germline CDR1 and CDR2: MDHEN and SYDVKM. The CDR3 protein is CASSLYGQDSYEQYF. CDR3 nucleotide sequence: TGTGCCAGCAGTTTATATGGACAGGACTCCTACGAGCAGTACTTC. Complete variable domain (other parts from reference TRBV28 and TRBJ2-7): DVKVTQSSRYLVKRTGEKVFLECVQDMDHENMFWYRQDPGLGLRLIYFSYDVKMKEKGDIPEGYSVSREKKERFSLILESASTNQTSMYLCASSLYGQDSYEQYFGPGTRLTVT.

The table lists this clonotype with a few counts. The chain couples TRBV20-1 to TRBJ2-3; D unresolved. The CDR3 spans 13 residues. V was clipped by 0 bases and J by 4 bases, with 8 bases between them. Germline CDR1 is DFQATT and CDR2 is SNEGSKA (reference sequence). The chain's CDR3 is CSARDHFSDTQYF. Here the CDR3 DNA reads TGCAGTGCTAGAGATCACTTTTCAGATACGCAGTATTTT.

This clonotype was seen a handful of times. Here the CDR3 DNA reads TGTGCCTGGAGTGAGGATAGGGGGCTCAATCAGCCCCAGCATTTT. Its translation is CAWSEDRGLNQPQHF. The chain combines TRBV30 with TRBJ1-5, with TRBD1 matching over 7 bases. The CDR3 has 15 amino acids. With V trimmed by 1 base and J by 3 bases, 6 bases remained unmatched. Germline assignment: CDR1 GTSNPN and CDR2 SVGIG (reference sequence).